This T cell receptor (beta chain) was observed in a study of blood T cell repertoires in COVID-19. Authors' analysis steps: Nucleated cell counts were estimated from reference gene primer amplification. Measured with immunoSEQ multiplex PCR; TCRdb has only the in-frame clones, and not every one. The DNA gave D and trimming, while V, J and clone size come from that table. The top ten hold roughly 1.3% of the sample, which has over 60,000 clones, about 88% seen once. The sequenced material came from peripheral blood. The receptor was isolated from a man between 60 and 75 years old with acute or convalescent COVID-19.

The CDR3 DNA reads as TGCGCCAGCAGCCAAGATAACGGAGATACGCAGTATTTT. Amino acids: CASSQDNGDTQYF. This sequence joins TRBV4-1 and TRBJ2-3; unclear D gene. Trimming stripped 0 bases from V and 5 bases from J, with 6 bases between. The CDR3 runs 13 residues. Germline V CDR1 and CDR2: MGHRA, YSYEKL.